The 23 T cell receptor beta chains reported below all come from one sample, sequenced in a study of shared clonotypes between healthy human individuals. The naive CD8 fraction comprised CD45RO-negative cells positively selected for CCR7 and excluded terminally differentiated effector memory CD45RA+ cells. Sequenced by immunoSEQ multiplex PCR; TCRdb stores in-frame clones only, minus some. The sample records about 2 million clones, about 95% being singletons. Sequenced material: naive CD8+ T cells sorted from blood. The source is a man aged 18 to 30 in good health.

This chain connects TRBV7-9 to TRBJ2-1, with unresolved D. The length of the CDR3 is 13 residues. Germline lookup yields CDR1 SEHNR and CDR2 FQNEAQ (reference sequence). The V end was cut by 2 bases, the J end by 6 bases, with 8 bases between. The CDR3 DNA is TGTGCCAGCAGCTTACCATACTCCAATGAGCAGTTCTTC. Its translation: CASSLPYSNEQFF.

The chain links TRBV4-3 to TRBJ2-1; D remains unclear. There are 17 residues in the CDR3. Trimming cost V 0 bases and J 0 bases, with 12 bases left between them. Per the germline V gene, CDR1 is LGHNA and CDR2 is YSLEER. The CDR3 sequence is CASSQDDGRSSYNEQFF. CDR3 nucleotides: TGCGCCAGCAGCCAAGATGACGGTAGGAGCTCCTACAATGAGCAGTTCTTC.

The CDR3 region has the DNA TGTGCCAGCAGTTTGACGACCGAGGATTTTCAGTACTTC. Its translation: CASSLTTEDFQYF. The chain is built from TRBV27 and TRBJ2-4; D not resolved. There are 13 residues in the CDR3. The V and J ends lost 3 bases and 11 bases respectively, with 14 bases between them. Germline values: CDR1 MNHEY, CDR2 SMNVEV (reference sequence).

Regarding this clone: The same CDR3 can be traced to other DNA sequences in this sample. The chain couples TRBV10-1 to TRBJ2-7, with a weak D call TRBD1 (5 bases). The V end lost 0 bases, the J end lost 0 bases, and 6 bases lay between the germline ends. The CDR3 runs to 14 residues. CDR1 WNHNN and CDR2 SYGVQD come from the germline V gene (reference sequence). In DNA form, the CDR3 reads TGCGCCAGCAGTGAGTCGACAGCCTCCTACGAGCAGTACTTC. Its translation is CASSESTASYEQYF.

This clone was found once. This chain uses TRBV19 with TRBJ1-5; no firm D call. V shed 1 base and J shed 5 bases, with 12 bases lying between them. This CDR3 comprises 15 residues. Germline V gives CDR1 LNHDA, CDR2 SQIVND (reference sequence). The CDR3 loop reads CASSIVPREDQPQHF. CDR3 DNA sequence: TGTGCCAGTAGTATAGTGCCCCGAGAGGATCAGCCCCAGCATTTT.

The chain links TRBV10-1 to TRBJ2-1; D might be TRBD1 or TRBD2, each matching 5 bases. With 2 bases removed from V and 5 bases from J, the gap between germline ends came to 10 bases. This CDR3 has 14 amino acids. The germline CDR1 and CDR2 sequences are WNHNN and SYGVQD (reference sequence). CDR3 DNA sequence: TGCGCCAGCAGTGAGCTGGGACCCAACAATGAGCAGTTCTTC. Its translation: CASSELGPNNEQFF.

With regard to this clone: Within the sample, other DNA sequences also encode this same CDR3. The rearrangement uses TRBV7-9 and TRBJ2-5; perhaps TRBD1 as D (6 bases). The length of the CDR3 is 13 residues. The V end was cut by 4 bases, the J end by 1 base, with 7 bases between. The germline gives CDR1 SEHNR, CDR2 FQNEAQ (reference sequence). CDR3: CASSSDSQETQYF. The CDR3 coding sequence is TGTGCCAGCAGCTCGGACAGCCAAGAGACCCAGTACTTC.

The J gene is TRBJ1-5, the V gene TRBV4-1, with D perhaps TRBD1 (5 bases). V was pared by 0 bases and J by 0 bases, with 9 bases between. The CDR3 has 16 residues. From germline, CDR1 is MGHRA and CDR2 YSYEKL. The CDR3 region is CASSQEQGDSNQPQHF. The CDR3 DNA reads as TGCGCCAGCAGCCAAGAGCAAGGGGATAGCAATCAGCCCCAGCATTTT.

The rearrangement joins TRBV14 to TRBJ2-7; D remains unclear. The CDR3 extends over 13 amino acids. Germline assignment: CDR1 SGHDN and CDR2 FVKESK. Trimming took 4 bases from V and 1 from J, leaving 8 bases between them. DNA for the CDR3: TGTGCCAGCAGCCCAGTTACATCCTACGAGCAGTACTTC. The encoded protein is CASSPVTSYEQYF.

There are a few counts of this clone. CDR3 protein: CASSQQDHYEQYF. Here the CDR3 DNA reads TGCGCCAGCAGCCAACAGGATCACTACGAGCAGTACTTC. The chain employs TRBV4-1 and TRBJ2-7, with D hard to call. V lost 2 bases, J lost 3 bases, and 8 bases lay in between. This CDR3 contains 13 residues. Germline V CDR1 and CDR2: MGHRA, YSYEKL.

In regard to this clone: The same CDR3 arises from other DNA sequences in this sample as well. The chain recombines TRBV6-1 with TRBJ2-7; 7 nucleotides line up with TRBD2. The CDR3 runs to 15 residues. V trimming: 1 base; J trimming: 0 bases; junction bases outside the gene matches: 3. CDR1 and CDR2 (germline): MNHNS, SASEGT. The CDR3 nucleotides are TGTGCCAGCAGTGAAGGACTAGCTTACTCCTACGAGCAGTACTTC. Translation: CASSEGLAYSYEQYF.

The CDR3 loop is CASSDGRGTDTQYF. The CDR3 DNA reads as TGCGCCAGCAGTGACGGGCGGGGCACAGATACGCAGTATTTT. The rearrangement links TRBV10-1 to TRBJ2-3; tentative D call: TRBD2 (5 bases). The germline CDR1 and CDR2 sequences are WNHNN and SYGVQD (reference sequence). V was pared by 3 bases and J by 1 base, with 8 bases between. This CDR3 contains 14 residues.

This clone was observed once. The V and J genes are TRBV7-3 and TRBJ2-2, with 10 bases identical to TRBD2. Germline assignment: CDR1 SGHTA and CDR2 FQGTGA. The CDR3 totals 14 residues. Germline trimming cut 3 bases from V and 5 bases from J; bases unmatched to any gene: 0. CDR3 DNA: TGTGCCAGCAGCTTGGGACTAGCGACCGGGGAGCTGTTTTTT. Its translation is CASSLGLATGELFF.

The gene calls are TRBV29-1 and TRBJ1-2; D is undetermined. Germline CDR1 SQVTM, CDR2 ANQGSEA. This CDR3 has 12 residues. V was pared by 3 bases and J by 4 bases, with 9 bases between. The CDR3 is CSVEEGIYGYTF. The CDR3 DNA is TGCAGCGTTGAGGAGGGAATCTATGGCTACACCTTC.

As for this clone: This CDR3 is also generated by other DNA sequences in the sample. CDR3 loop: CASSLVGGNQPQHF. In DNA, the CDR3 is TGTGCCAGCAGCTTAGTTGGGGGGAATCAGCCCCAGCATTTT. The genes are TRBV7-9 and TRBJ1-5; a weak D match, TRBD1 (5 bases). V lost 1 base and J 4 bases, leaving 8 bases between the germline ends. Germline V gene sequence: CDR1 SEHNR, CDR2 FQNEAQ (reference sequence). The CDR3 contains 14 residues.

The rearrangement links TRBV6-4 to TRBJ2-7; D is uncertain. The CDR3 consists of 15 residues. The germline V gene has CDR1 MRHNA and CDR2 SNTAGT. The V end was cut by 0 bases, the J end by 1 base, with 10 bases between. The chain's CDR3 is CASSDSDGASYEQYF. The CDR3 coding sequence is TGTGCCAGCAGTGACTCGGACGGAGCTTCCTACGAGCAGTACTTC.

The chain recombines TRBV10-3 with TRBJ1-2, with D unclear. The germline V and J ends were trimmed by 10 bases and 6 bases, with 21 bases remaining between them. Germline CDR1 reads ENHRY; CDR2 reads SYGVKD. The CDR3 covers 14 residues. The CDR3 nucleotides read TGTGCCACCTGGGGAGGAAATAGCTGGGATGGCTACACCTTC. This sequence encodes CATWGGNSWDGYTF.

The V call is TRBV7-9, the J call TRBJ1-3; maybe TRBD1 (6 bases). Germline V gene data show CDR1 as SEHNR and CDR2 as FQNEAQ (reference sequence). The CDR3 spans 18 residues. The V end was cut by 5 bases, the J end by 0 bases, with 20 bases between. The CDR3 nucleotides read TGTGCCAGCAGCCCCCCAGACAGGCTTTCGAGCTCTGGAAACACCATATATTTT. It specifies CASSPPDRLSSSGNTIYF.

This clone was seen only once. The J gene is TRBJ1-2, the V gene TRBV19; possibly TRBD1 for D (5 bases). CDR1 is LNHDA, CDR2 SQIVND, per germline (reference sequence). CDR3 length equals 13 residues. Trimming shortened V by 7 bases and J by 8 bases, and 17 bases separated the two germline ends. In DNA form, the CDR3 reads TGTGCCAGTACCCTGGGGGGGATTGAAGGCTACACCTTC. Its translation: CASTLGGIEGYTF.

The chain is built from TRBV21-1 and TRBJ1-6; TRBD1 was called by the table and not checked on the DNA. TRBV21-1 is flagged as a pseudogene. The CDR3 totals 15 residues. The CDR3 region is CASSKRPQVGSPLHF. Written as DNA, the CDR3 is TGTGCCAGCAGCAAACGGCCTCAGGTAGGTTCACCCCTCCACTTT.

The gene calls are TRBV27 and TRBJ2-2; D is possibly TRBD1 or TRBD2 (5 bases each). V lost 2 bases to trimming and J lost 7 bases, with 17 bases between them. Germline CDR1 and CDR2: MNHEY and SMNVEV (reference sequence). This CDR3 has 16 residues. In DNA, the CDR3 is TGTGCCAGCAGTTTAGGAGGAGCAGGGCTTGACGGGGAGCTGTTTTTT. Amino acid sequence: CASSLGGAGLDGELFF.

This chain connects TRBV4-3 to TRBJ2-5, with D possibly matching TRBD2 (5 bases). CDR3 length equals 15 residues. Germline V gene sequence: CDR1 LGHNA, CDR2 YSLEER. Trimming cost V 3 bases and J 5 bases, with 16 bases left between them. CDR3 sequence: CASSHSTAASETQYF. The CDR3 nucleotides read TGCGCCAGCAGCCACTCCACAGCGGCCTCGGAGACCCAGTACTTC.

The V and J genes are TRBV19 and TRBJ1-2; 8 positions match TRBD1. The V and J ends lost 7 bases and 8 bases, in that order; junction bases with no gene match: 15. This CDR3 is built from 15 residues. Germline V CDR1 and CDR2: LNHDA, SQIVND (reference sequence). The CDR3 DNA reads as TGTGCCAGTACCCCGGACAGGGCGGCTATAGGGGGCTACACCTTC. This translates into CASTPDRAAIGGYTF. The entire variable domain, with the rest obtained from reference TRBV19 and TRBJ1-2, is as follows: DGGITQSPKYLFRKEGQNVTLSCEQNLNHDAMYWYRQDPGQGLRLIYYSQIVNDFQKGDIAEGYSVSREKKESFPLTVTSAQKNPTAFYLCASTPDRAAIGGYTFGSGTRLTVV.